This T cell receptor beta chain came from a study of T cells after yellow fever vaccination. The study, taken as a whole, reports: Post-booster repertoires again held most primary-vaccination clones (96% CD4, about 88% CD8). It was the secondary response that reached its peak faster, day 5 versus 15, but it was weaker. Abundant contaminating clonotypes from the bulk population could appear in FACS-sorted repertoires.

Each CDR3 protein is one row after TCRdb ran MiXCR on the 5' RACE reads. The data show 200,000 to 250,000 distinct CDR3 sequences, 3% to 3.5% seen once. From germline, CDR1 is MNHNY and CDR2 SVGAGI (reference sequence). V lost 2 bases and J 0 bases, leaving 13 bases between the germline ends. The CDR3 loop spans 16 amino acids. This clonotype was detected only a few times. Its antigen is still unknown. V and J are TRBV6-6 and TRBJ1-1; weak D call: TRBD1 (5 bases). The specimen comprised CD4+ T cells sorted from PBMCs, sampled 10 days after the yellow fever booster vaccination. The receptor was derived from a man in his late teens or twenties who received the YFV17D yellow fever vaccine. CDR3 in amino acids: CASSYTGQGMNTEAFF. CDR3 sequence (DNA): TGTGCCAGCAGTTACACGGGGCAGGGCATGAACACTGAAGCTTTCTTT.